A single sample gave rise to the 18 T cell receptor beta chains below, sequenced in a study of response to subunit inactivated influenza vaccine. TCRdb ran MiXCR on the RT-PCR reads and lists one entry per CDR3 protein. Of under 550,000 distinct CDR3 sequences in the sample, 6% to 9% were seen once. The source was PBMCs from blood, collected less than 30 months after vaccination. Every receptor here comes from a man aged 45 to 75 who received an inactivated influenza vaccine.

This clonotype was seen a handful of times. The V call is TRBV20-1, the J call TRBJ2-3; the D gene is possibly TRBD2 (5 bases). Germline values: CDR1 DFQATT, CDR2 SNEGSKA (reference sequence). The CDR3 runs 14 residues. V lost 3 bases and J 2 bases, leaving 12 bases between the germline ends. CDR3 region: CSASRGSYTDTQYF. As DNA, the CDR3 is TGCAGTGCTAGTAGAGGGAGTTACACAGATACGCAGTATTTT.

The J gene is TRBJ1-2, the V gene TRBV20-1; no firm D call. Trimming stripped 5 bases from V and 2 bases from J, with 12 bases between. This CDR3 spans 13 amino acids. Germline V CDR1 and CDR2: DFQATT, SNEGSKA (reference sequence). The CDR3 spells CSARPRANYGYTF. In nucleotides, the CDR3 is TGCAGTGCTCGACCCAGAGCCAACTATGGCTACACCTTC.

This clonotype occurred many times. The chain joins TRBV5-1 to TRBJ2-1, with TRBD2 identical over 12 bases. CDR3 size: 16 residues. The V and J ends lost 3 bases and 2 bases, in that order; junction bases with no gene match: 3. From germline, CDR1 is SGHRS and CDR2 YFSETQ. CDR3 in amino acids: CASSSRLAGAYNEQFF. As DNA, the CDR3 is TGCGCCAGCAGCTCCCGACTAGCGGGGGCCTACAATGAGCAGTTCTTC.

The chain couples TRBV12-3 or TRBV12-4 to TRBJ1-2, with D unresolved. The V gene lost 3 bases and the J gene lost 4 bases, with 6 bases spanning the gap. The CDR3 has 12 amino acids. In DNA form, the CDR3 reads TGTGCCAGCAGTTTGATGCGCTATGGCTACACCTTC. This encodes CASSLMRYGYTF.

This clonotype appeared a few times. The rearrangement joins TRBV6-1 to TRBJ2-2, with 7 positions matching TRBD2. The J segment lost 6 bases and the V segment lost 6 bases, leaving 7 bases of the junction unmatched. Germline-derived CDR1 and CDR2 are MNHNS and SASEGT. The CDR3 is made up of 14 amino acids. The CDR3 is CASRRTRLAGELFF. For the CDR3, the DNA is TGTGCCAGCAGGCGGACTAGGCTCGCCGGGGAGCTGTTTTTT.

This clonotype was counted many times. The rearrangement links TRBV21-1 to TRBJ2-7; TRBD1, the table's D call, lacks a check against the DNA. TRBV21-1 is a recognized pseudogene. CDR3 size: 14 residues. The CDR3 reads CASSKSNRNHEQYF. The CDR3 region has the DNA TGTGCCAGCAGCAAATCGAACAGGAACCACGAGCAGTACTTC.

This clonotype was observed at least ten times. This sequence joins TRBV24-1 and TRBJ2-2, with D perhaps TRBD2 (5 bases). V lost 6 bases, J lost 4 bases, and 5 bases lay in between. CDR3 length equals 12 residues. The germline V gene encodes CDR1 KGHDR and CDR2 SFDVKD. The CDR3 DNA reads as TGTGCCACCAGTCGGGGCACCGGGGAGCTGTTTTTT. It yields the protein CATSRGTGELFF.

The rearrangement links TRBV4-3 to TRBJ2-5; 7 positions match TRBD2. Losses at the gene ends were 0 bases for V and 5 bases for J; bases not matched to a gene: 9. Germline values: CDR1 LGHNA, CDR2 YSLEER. The CDR3 runs to 16 residues. This CDR3 reads CASSQEFGGRGETQYF. Here the CDR3 DNA reads TGCGCCAGCAGCCAAGAGTTTGGCGGGAGAGGGGAGACCCAGTACTTC.

There are many counts of this clonotype. This chain joins TRBV18 and TRBJ2-3, with D perhaps assigned TRBD1 or TRBD2 (6 bases each). This CDR3 comprises 16 residues. Germline CDR1 KGHSH, CDR2 LQKENI. The germline V and J ends were trimmed by 2 bases and 1 base, with 13 bases remaining between them. The CDR3: CASSPNGGGRTDTQYF. CDR3 sequence (DNA): TGTGCCAGCTCACCAAACGGAGGGGGTCGCACAGATACGCAGTATTTT.

This clonotype appeared a few times. This rearrangement joins TRBV20-1 to TRBJ1-5; TRBD1 is a possible D gene (5 bases). This CDR3 has 15 amino acids. Deletions cut 6 bases from V and 0 bases from J, with 15 bases between. CDR1 DFQATT and CDR2 SNEGSKA come from the germline V gene (reference sequence). The CDR3 DNA reads as TGCAGTGCGCACCGGGACGGATTTAGCAATCAGCCCCAGCATTTT. It encodes CSAHRDGFSNQPQHF.

This clonotype was detected a few times. The chain uses TRBV7-2 and TRBJ2-3, with D perhaps TRBD2 (5 bases). V was shortened by 5 bases and J by 0 bases, with 18 bases between the two germline ends. CDR3 length: 17 amino acids. Germline CDR1 and CDR2: SGHTA and FQGNSA. The DNA for the CDR3 is TGTGCCAGCAGCCTACGAGGGTCACCCTCTAGCACAGATACGCAGTATTTT. It codes for CASSLRGSPSSTDTQYF.

This clonotype has just a few counts. The chain uses TRBV7-2 and TRBJ2-7, with D tentatively TRBD1 or TRBD2 (6 bases each). The V end lost 4 bases, the J end lost 2 bases, and 12 bases lay between the germline ends. CDR3 length: 14 amino acids. In germline, CDR1 is SGHTA, CDR2 FQGNSA. CDR3 region: CASSSGAGPYEQYF. CDR3 sequence (DNA): TGTGCCAGCAGCTCAGGGGCGGGGCCCTACGAGCAGTACTTC.

This clonotype was detected many times. The chain has TRBV15 and TRBJ1-5; 9 positions agree with TRBD1. The trim removed 4 bases at V and 6 bases at J, leaving 7 bases unmatched. CDR3 length equals 15 residues. CDR1 LNHNV and CDR2 YYDKDF come from the germline V gene (reference sequence). CDR3 in amino acids: CATSKTGGVGQPQHF. Here the CDR3 DNA reads TGTGCCACCAGCAAGACAGGGGGGGTCGGTCAGCCCCAGCATTTT.

This clonotype was observed a handful of times. This chain joins TRBV20-1 and TRBJ2-5; TRBD2 aligns across 9 bases. CDR1 is DFQATT and CDR2 is SNEGSKA in the germline V gene (reference sequence). V lost 3 bases to trimming and J lost 4 bases; unmatched junction nucleotides: 12. The CDR3 is made up of 16 amino acids. The CDR3 bases are TGCAGTGCTAGTTTTTTCGCGGGAGGGCCGAGAGAGACCCAGTACTTC. This encodes CSASFFAGGPRETQYF.

This clonotype was counted at least ten times. V is TRBV18 and J is TRBJ2-7, with D uncertain. The CDR3 loop spans 14 amino acids. Germline V lookup: CDR1 KGHSH, CDR2 LQKENI. Between the trimmed V and J ends, which lost 6 bases and 0 bases, there was a span of 12 bases. CDR3 loop: CASSQGRSSYEQYF. In DNA form, the CDR3 reads TGTGCCAGCTCCCAAGGTCGTAGCTCCTACGAGCAGTACTTC.

This clonotype occurred a few times. The chain couples TRBV20-1 to TRBJ1-1; 10 nucleotides align to TRBD1. The junction had 3 bases not matched to a gene; V was cut back by 5 bases and J by 6 bases. The CDR3 consists of 12 residues. Germline V CDR1 and CDR2: DFQATT, SNEGSKA (reference sequence). CDR3 DNA: TGCAGTGCTGGACAGGGGGTCCCTGAAGCTTTCTTT. Protein sequence: CSAGQGVPEAFF.

In its sample, this clonotype was seen a few times. CDR3: CSARDGTAYSPLHF. In DNA, the CDR3 is TGCAGTGCTAGAGACGGGACAGCTTATTCACCCCTCCACTTT. The rearrangement links TRBV20-1 to TRBJ1-6; 7 bases are shared with TRBD1. Trimming at V came to 0 bases and at J to 8 bases, leaving 4 bases not matched to a gene. Germline lookup yields CDR1 DFQATT and CDR2 SNEGSKA (reference sequence). The length of the CDR3 is 14 residues.

For the CDR3, the DNA is TGTGCCAGCAGCTCGGGGGGCGGGCACCAAGAGACCCAGTACTTC. It encodes CASSSGGGHQETQYF. This chain connects TRBV9 to TRBJ2-5, with D possibly matching TRBD2 (7 bases). V was pared by 4 bases and J by 0 bases, with 13 bases between. Germline-derived CDR1 and CDR2 are SGDLS and YYNGEE. This CDR3 is built from 15 residues.